Shown below are 23 T cell receptor beta chains from a single sample sequenced in a study of cytomegalovirus exposure and HLA in healthy donors. It was with 60 Vbeta and 13 Jbeta primers that the PCR ran. Clones were sequenced by immunoSEQ multiplex PCR, and TCRdb holds only the in-frame ones, with some missing. The sample contains roughly 140,000 clones, 80% to 85% of which appear only once. The sequencing input was PBMCs. The receptors stem from a boy between 2 and 15 years old in good health and CMV-seronegative.

The V and J genes are TRBV27 and TRBJ2-3; TRBD2 aligns across 11 bases. The trim removed 4 bases at V and 0 bases at J, leaving 9 bases unmatched. Germline assignment: CDR1 MNHEY and CDR2 SMNVEV (reference sequence). The CDR3 runs 18 residues. CDR3 amino acids: CASSSNPVAGGSTDTQYF. The CDR3 nucleotides read TGTGCCAGCAGTTCAAACCCTGTAGCGGGGGGGAGCACAGATACGCAGTATTTT.

The DNA of the CDR3 is TGTGCCAGCAGTCCGAACAACCCGACAGCCAAGTTGAATCGCTATGGCTACACCTTC. This encodes CASSPNNPTAKLNRYGYTF. This rearrangement joins TRBV5-5 to TRBJ1-2; tentatively, D is TRBD1 (5 bases). Per germline, CDR1 SGHKS and CDR2 YYEKEE (reference sequence). V was pared by 5 bases and J by 4 bases, with 30 bases between. There are 19 residues in the CDR3.

This clone was counted a single time. This chain connects TRBV27 to TRBJ1-1; 12 nucleotides agree with TRBD1. Per germline, CDR1 MNHEY and CDR2 SMNVEV (reference sequence). J gave up 8 bases and V 5 bases, and 18 bases lay outside the gene matches. The CDR3 is 18 amino acids. In nucleotides, the CDR3 is TGTGCCAGCAGTCACGAGCATGGGACAGGGGGCGGGGGGTCCGAAGCTTTCTTT. Translated: CASSHEHGTGGGGSEAFF.

This clone appeared once. Here the CDR3 DNA reads TGCGCCAGCAGCTTGATGGGACAGCTCTCCTACGAGCAGTACTTC. Amino acid sequence: CASSLMGQLSYEQYF. The chain recombines TRBV5-1 with TRBJ2-7; 7 bases are shared with TRBD1. Germline loops: CDR1 SGHRS, CDR2 YFSETQ. J gave up 0 bases and V 1 base, and 4 bases lay outside the gene matches. The CDR3 has 15 residues.

A remark on this clone: Compared with germline, one end of the junction differs, possibly owing to a read error. This chain uses TRBV7-9 with TRBJ2-5, with TRBD2 identical over 9 bases. The germline V gene has CDR1 SEHNR and CDR2 FQNEAQ (reference sequence). The CDR3 is 15 amino acids. The CDR3 loop is CSSSRLAGEQETQYF. CDR3 bases: TGTTCCAGCAGCCGTTTAGCGGGGGAACAAGAGACCCAGTACTTC.

The chain has TRBV4-1 and TRBJ1-1, with D possibly TRBD1 on 5 matching bases. V shed 4 bases and J shed 2 bases, with 11 bases lying between them. The CDR3 runs 14 residues. Germline V gene data show CDR1 as MGHRA and CDR2 as YSYEKL. Written as DNA, the CDR3 is TGCGCCAGCAGCCGATTCGGGGGTAACACTGAAGCTTTCTTT. This translates into CASSRFGGNTEAFF.

This sequence joins TRBV7-9 and TRBJ2-3; no clear D. Trimming removed 5 bases at V and 4 bases at J, with 10 bases between. Germline CDR1 reads SEHNR; CDR2 reads FQNEAQ (reference sequence). This CDR3 contains 13 residues. The CDR3 bases are TGTGCCAGCAGCCCACCCGGGTCAGATACGCAGTATTTT. The encoded protein is CASSPPGSDTQYF.

J is TRBJ1-1 and V is TRBV9; D is unclear. This CDR3 has 14 residues. The germline V gene has CDR1 SGDLS and CDR2 YYNGEE. Trimming cost V 2 bases and J 4 bases, with 12 bases left between them. DNA for the CDR3: TGTGCCAGCAGCGTTATGGTCCGGGGCACTGAAGCTTTCTTT. It is translated as CASSVMVRGTEAFF.

This sequence joins TRBV28 and TRBJ2-5; no reliable D call. The CDR3 length is 15 residues. V was pared by 3 bases and J by 1 base, with 12 bases between. Germline V CDR1 and CDR2: MDHEN, SYDVKM. This chain's CDR3 is CASSLGQTFQETQYF. The CDR3 DNA sequence: TGTGCCAGCAGTTTGGGCCAGACCTTCCAAGAGACCCAGTACTTC. The whole variable domain, filled in from reference TRBV28 and TRBJ2-5, reads DVKVTQSSRYLVKRTGEKVFLECVQDMDHENMFWYRQDPGLGLRLIYFSYDVKMKEKGDIPEGYSVSREKKERFSLILESASTNQTSMYLCASSLGQTFQETQYFGPGTRLLVL.

The CDR3: CASSVVGGGAGEQFF. The CDR3 DNA sequence: TGTGCCAGCAGCGTAGTTGGCGGGGGGGCCGGCGAGCAGTTCTTC. This chain uses TRBV9 with TRBJ2-1; 9 nucleotides match TRBD2. Germline V lookup: CDR1 SGDLS, CDR2 YYNGEE. V gave up 0 bases and J gave up 10 bases; unmatched junction bases: 8. This CDR3 contains 15 residues.

This clone was found a few times. The J gene is TRBJ1-1, the V gene TRBV28; D may be TRBD1 (5 bases). Looked up from germline, CDR1 is MDHEN and CDR2 is SYDVKM. This CDR3 has 16 residues. The V gene lost 7 bases and the J gene lost 3 bases, with 21 bases spanning the gap. The CDR3 sequence is CASNSGDASKYTEAFF. The CDR3 DNA reads as TGTGCCAGCAACTCGGGGGACGCAAGCAAATACACTGAAGCTTTCTTT. The whole variable domain, remainder taken from reference TRBV28 and TRBJ1-1, is DVKVTQSSRYLVKRTGEKVFLECVQDMDHENMFWYRQDPGLGLRLIYFSYDVKMKEKGDIPEGYSVSREKKERFSLILESASTNQTSMYLCASNSGDASKYTEAFFGQGTRLTVV.

This clone was detected a few times. The V gene is TRBV7-8, the J gene TRBJ1-2; 9 bases fit TRBD1. The trim removed 4 bases at V and 6 bases at J, leaving 12 bases unmatched. Germline V gene sequence: CDR1 SGHVS, CDR2 FQNEAQ. The CDR3 totals 16 residues. CDR3 amino acids: CASSSRLRQGGHGYTF. The CDR3 coding sequence is TGTGCCAGCAGCTCCAGACTCCGACAGGGGGGCCATGGCTACACCTTC.

The chain is built from TRBV19 and TRBJ2-1; 7 bases are a match to TRBD2. CDR3 length equals 14 residues. CDR1 and CDR2 (germline): LNHDA, SQIVND (reference sequence). With V trimmed by 6 bases and J by 5 bases, 7 bases remained unmatched. CDR3 nucleotide sequence: TGTGCCAGTAGCGGACTAGGACTGAACAATGAGCAGTTCTTC. Protein sequence: CASSGLGLNNEQFF.

V and J are TRBV2 and TRBJ2-7, with a possible D match to TRBD2 (6 bases). CDR1 SNHLY and CDR2 FYNNEI come from the germline V gene. The germline V and J ends were trimmed by 6 bases and 3 bases, with 15 bases remaining between them. The CDR3 sequence is 14 residues long. CDR3 bases: TGTGCCAGCAGACCGGGACTCCCCTACTACGAGCAGTACTTC. It encodes CASRPGLPYYEQYF. Variable domain in full (rest from reference TRBV2 and TRBJ2-7): EPEVTQTPSHQVTQMGQEVILRCVPISNHLYFYWYRQILGQKVEFLVSFYNNEISEKSEIFDDQFSVERPDGSNFTLKIRSTKLEDSAMYFCASRPGLPYYEQYFGPGTRLTVT.

With respect to this clone: Other DNA sequences in this specimen translate into the identical CDR3. The V gene is TRBV27, the J gene TRBJ1-2, with D hard to call. Germline V lookup: CDR1 MNHEY, CDR2 SMNVEV (reference sequence). The CDR3 has 15 residues. The V end was cut by 2 bases, the J end by 2 bases, with 12 bases between. The CDR3 bases are TGTGCCAGCAGTTTAATCGGCGGATTGAACTATGGCTACACCTTC. Its translation is CASSLIGGLNYGYTF.

V usage is TRBV7-9 and J usage is TRBJ1-5, with TRBD1 matching 9 bases. V lost 5 bases to trimming and J lost 7 bases; unmatched junction nucleotides: 3. The CDR3 runs 13 residues. CDR1 is SEHNR, CDR2 FQNEAQ, per germline (reference sequence). The CDR3 spells CASSQGQGQPQHF. The CDR3 DNA follows: TGTGCCAGCAGCCAGGGACAGGGCCAGCCCCAGCATTTT.

This chain uses TRBV2 with TRBJ2-3; the match to TRBD1 covers 7 bases. J lost 2 bases, V lost 10 bases, and 15 bases had no gene match. CDR1 SNHLY and CDR2 FYNNEI come from the germline V gene. This CDR3 has 16 amino acids. CDR3: CATTNRPGQFTDTQYF. The CDR3, as DNA: TGTGCCACCACAAACAGACCGGGACAGTTCACAGATACGCAGTATTTT.

This sequence joins TRBV5-8 and TRBJ1-1; 7 bases are a match to TRBD1. The germline V gene has CDR1 SGHTS and CDR2 YDEGEE. The CDR3 sequence is 15 residues long. V shed 0 bases and J 4 bases; nucleotides not matched to a gene: 6. The CDR3 DNA sequence: TGTGCCAGCAGCTTGGAACAGGGGCGGGGCACTGAAGCTTTCTTT. Translated: CASSLEQGRGTEAFF.

With respect to this clone: The same CDR3 is also encoded by other DNA sequences in this sample. The chain combines TRBV19 with TRBJ1-1; TRBD1 matches 7 bases. CDR1 and CDR2 (germline): LNHDA, SQIVND (reference sequence). The CDR3 has 14 amino acids. V was clipped by 1 base and J by 1 base; unmatched bases: 0. CDR3 sequence reads: CASSIAGGNTEAFF. The CDR3 DNA reads TGTGCCAGTAGTATAGCAGGGGGGAACACTGAAGCTTTCTTT.

The chain combines TRBV6-6 with TRBJ2-3, with 9 nucleotides matching TRBD1. Germline trimming cut 6 bases from V and 6 bases from J; bases unmatched to any gene: 4. Germline V lookup: CDR1 MNHNY, CDR2 SVGAGI (reference sequence). CDR3 length: 13 residues. CDR3 protein: CASSDRGGDTQYF. In DNA form, the CDR3 reads TGTGCCAGCAGCGACAGGGGGGGGGATACGCAGTATTTT.

The rearrangement joins TRBV7-9 to TRBJ2-3, with a weak D call TRBD1 (5 bases). V lost 6 bases and J 0 bases, leaving 13 bases between the germline ends. CDR3 length equals 15 residues. The germline V gene encodes CDR1 SEHNR and CDR2 FQNEAQ (reference sequence). CDR3 region: CASRASDRSTDTQYF. CDR3 sequence (DNA): TGTGCCAGCAGGGCGTCCGACAGAAGCACAGATACGCAGTATTTT.

This chain uses TRBV30 with TRBJ1-1; D gene uncertain. CDR1 and CDR2 from the germline V gene are GTSNPN and SVGIG (reference sequence). Between the trimmed V and J ends, which lost 1 base and 5 bases, there was a span of 8 bases. The CDR3 consists of 12 residues. The CDR3 spells CAWSGGVTEAFF. The CDR3, as DNA: TGTGCCTGGAGTGGGGGAGTTACTGAAGCTTTCTTT.

The rearrangement uses TRBV9 and TRBJ2-1, with TRBD2 identical over 10 bases. The V and J ends lost 3 bases and 8 bases, in that order; junction bases with no gene match: 8. Germline V gene lookup returns CDR1 SGDLS and CDR2 YYNGEE. CDR3 size: 15 residues. CDR3 region: CASSGGTSVYHEQFF. Written as DNA, the CDR3 is TGTGCCAGCAGCGGCGGGACTAGCGTCTATCATGAGCAGTTCTTC.